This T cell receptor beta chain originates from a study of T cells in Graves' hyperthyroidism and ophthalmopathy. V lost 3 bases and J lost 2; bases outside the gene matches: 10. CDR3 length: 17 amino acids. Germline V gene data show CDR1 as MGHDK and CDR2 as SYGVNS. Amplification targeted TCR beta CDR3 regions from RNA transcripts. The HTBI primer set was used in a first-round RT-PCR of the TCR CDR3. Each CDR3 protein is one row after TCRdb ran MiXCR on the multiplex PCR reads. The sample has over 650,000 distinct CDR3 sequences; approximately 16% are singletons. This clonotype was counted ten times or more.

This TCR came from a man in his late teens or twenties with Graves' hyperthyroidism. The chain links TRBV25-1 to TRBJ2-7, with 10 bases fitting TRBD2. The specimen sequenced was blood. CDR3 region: CASSDFSGRPGPYEQYF. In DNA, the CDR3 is TGTGCCAGCAGTGATTTTAGCGGGAGGCCAGGTCCCTACGAGCAGTACTTC.